This T cell receptor (beta chain) was found in a study of T cell responses to AZD1222 COVID-19 vaccine. Comment on this clone: Its target is not known.

The repertoire was sequenced with immunoSEQ multiplex PCR; TCRdb's copy has only in-frame clones and lacks some. The data contain roughly 200,000 clones, 88% of them seen just once; the ten biggest clones take up over 6%. Study-level findings and limits: Dominant CD4 TCR responses targeted spike regions 160-218 and 743-854. Targets within unmutated variant regions were reportedly found for nearly half of spike-specific TCRs. Recipients of AZD1222 seropositive at baseline numbered only 6 or 7. The donor cohort was predominantly white British with a female majority, and clonal diversity may have been underestimated.

The sequence was obtained from an adult in good health. The sample in question was peripheral blood, obtained on day 0 of AZD1222 vaccination.

CDR3 sequence (DNA): TGTGCCAGCAGCCCCTCCGGGACCTACAATGAGCAGTTCTTC. This encodes CASSPSGTYNEQFF. The chain links TRBV9 to TRBJ2-1; TRBD2 might be the D (5 bases). Deletions cut 4 bases from V and 2 bases from J, with 10 bases between. Germline V gene sequence: CDR1 SGDLS, CDR2 YYNGEE. The CDR3 consists of 14 residues.